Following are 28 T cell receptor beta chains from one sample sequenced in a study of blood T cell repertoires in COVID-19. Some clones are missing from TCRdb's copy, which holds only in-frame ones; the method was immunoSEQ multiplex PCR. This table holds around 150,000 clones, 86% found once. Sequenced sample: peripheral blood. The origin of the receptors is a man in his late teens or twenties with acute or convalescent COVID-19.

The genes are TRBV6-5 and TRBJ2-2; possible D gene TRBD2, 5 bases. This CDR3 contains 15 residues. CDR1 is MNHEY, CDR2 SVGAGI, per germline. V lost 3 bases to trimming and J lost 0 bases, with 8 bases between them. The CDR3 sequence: CASSYSGTNTGELFF. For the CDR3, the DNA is TGTGCCAGCAGTTATTCCGGGACGAACACCGGGGAGCTGTTTTTT.

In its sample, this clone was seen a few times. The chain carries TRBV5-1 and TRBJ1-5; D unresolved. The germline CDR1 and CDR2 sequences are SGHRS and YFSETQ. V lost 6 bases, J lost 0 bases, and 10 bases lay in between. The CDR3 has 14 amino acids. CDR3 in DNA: TGCGCCAGCACCCCTCCAGTTAGCAATCAGCCCCAGCATTTT. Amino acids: CASTPPVSNQPQHF.

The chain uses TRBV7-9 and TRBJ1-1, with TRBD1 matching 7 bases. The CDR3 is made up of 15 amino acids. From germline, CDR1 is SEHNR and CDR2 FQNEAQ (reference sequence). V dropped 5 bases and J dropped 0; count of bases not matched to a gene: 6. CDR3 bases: TGTGCCAGCAGCCCAACGACAGGGTTGAACACTGAAGCTTTCTTT. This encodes CASSPTTGLNTEAFF.

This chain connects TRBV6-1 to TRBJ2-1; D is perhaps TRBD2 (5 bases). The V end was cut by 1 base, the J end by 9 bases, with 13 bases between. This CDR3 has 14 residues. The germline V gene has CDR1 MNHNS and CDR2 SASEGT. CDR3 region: CASSEVRAVVEQFF. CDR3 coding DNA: TGTGCCAGCAGTGAAGTTCGAGCGGTTGTTGAGCAGTTCTTC.

As DNA, the CDR3 is TGTGCCAGCAGCTTATTCCCAGCGGGGGGCGGGCAAGAGACCCAGTACTTC. Translated: CASSLFPAGGGQETQYF. The chain uses TRBV7-2 and TRBJ2-5; TRBD2 agrees at 9 bases. Trimming cost V 2 bases and J 2 bases; bases outside gene matches: 9. Germline V gives CDR1 SGHTA, CDR2 FQGNSA. There are 17 residues in the CDR3.

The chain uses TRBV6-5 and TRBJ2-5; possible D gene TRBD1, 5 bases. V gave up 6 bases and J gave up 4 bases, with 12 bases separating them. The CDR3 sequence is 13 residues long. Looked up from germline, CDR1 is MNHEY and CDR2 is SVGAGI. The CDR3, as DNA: TGTGCCAGCAGGTTACAGGCAGTAGAGACCCAGTACTTC. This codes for CASRLQAVETQYF.

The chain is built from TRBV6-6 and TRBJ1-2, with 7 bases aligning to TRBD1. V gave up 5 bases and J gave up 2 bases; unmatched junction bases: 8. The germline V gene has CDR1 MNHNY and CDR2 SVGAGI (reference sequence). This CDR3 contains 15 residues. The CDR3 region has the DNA TGTGCCAGCAGTACAGGGACAGACACCAACTATGGCTACACCTTC. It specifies CASSTGTDTNYGYTF.

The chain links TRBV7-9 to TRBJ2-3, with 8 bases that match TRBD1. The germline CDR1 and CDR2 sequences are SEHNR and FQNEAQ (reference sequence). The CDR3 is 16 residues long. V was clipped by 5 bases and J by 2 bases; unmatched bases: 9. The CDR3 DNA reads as TGTGCCAGCAGCGATACGGACAGGGCCTTCACAGATACGCAGTATTTT. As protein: CASSDTDRAFTDTQYF.

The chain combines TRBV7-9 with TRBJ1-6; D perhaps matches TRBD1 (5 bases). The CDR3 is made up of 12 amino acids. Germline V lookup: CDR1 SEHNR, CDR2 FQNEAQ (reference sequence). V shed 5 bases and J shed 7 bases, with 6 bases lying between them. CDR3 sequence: CASSRQNSPLHF. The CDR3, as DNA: TGTGCCAGCAGCCGACAGAATTCACCCCTCCACTTT. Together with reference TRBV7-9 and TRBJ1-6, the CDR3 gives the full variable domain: DTGVSQNPRHKITKRGQNVTFRCDPISEHNRLYWYRQTLGQGPEFLTYFQNEAQLEKSRLLSDRFSAERPKGSFSTLEIQRTEQGDSAMYLCASSRQNSPLHFGNGTRLTVT.

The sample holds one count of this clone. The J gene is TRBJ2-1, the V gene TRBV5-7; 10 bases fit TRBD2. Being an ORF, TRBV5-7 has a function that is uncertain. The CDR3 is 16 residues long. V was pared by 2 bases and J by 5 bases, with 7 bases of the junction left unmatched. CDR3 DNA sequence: TGTGCCAGCAGCTTCGATAGAGCGGGGGGGGACAATGAGCAGTTCTTC. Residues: CASSFDRAGGDNEQFF.

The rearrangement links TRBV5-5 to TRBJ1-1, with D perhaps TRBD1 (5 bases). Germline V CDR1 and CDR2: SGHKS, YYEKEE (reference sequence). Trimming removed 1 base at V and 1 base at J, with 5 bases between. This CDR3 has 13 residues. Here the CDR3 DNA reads TGTGCCAGCAGCTTGACAGGGAACACTGAAGCTTTCTTT. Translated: CASSLTGNTEAFF.

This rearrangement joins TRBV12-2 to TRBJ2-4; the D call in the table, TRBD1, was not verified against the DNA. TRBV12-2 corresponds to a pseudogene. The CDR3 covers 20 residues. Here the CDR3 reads CASRLALTGYTRNPKNIQYF. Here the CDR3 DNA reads TGTGCAAGTCGCTTAGCGCTGACAGGGTACACAAGGAATCCCAAAAACATTCAGTACTTC.

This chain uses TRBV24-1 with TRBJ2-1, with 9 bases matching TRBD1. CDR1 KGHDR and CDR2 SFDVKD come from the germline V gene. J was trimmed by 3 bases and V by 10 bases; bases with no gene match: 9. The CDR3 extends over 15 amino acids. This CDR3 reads CATRATGGSYNEQFF. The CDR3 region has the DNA TGTGCCACGCGCGCTACAGGGGGCAGCTACAATGAGCAGTTCTTC.

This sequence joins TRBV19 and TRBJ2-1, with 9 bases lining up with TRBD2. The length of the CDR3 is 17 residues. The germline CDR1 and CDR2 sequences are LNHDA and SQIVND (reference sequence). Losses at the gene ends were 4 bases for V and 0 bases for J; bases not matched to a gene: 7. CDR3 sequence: CASSSRHSGSSYNEQFF. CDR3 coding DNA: TGTGCCAGTAGTAGCCGCCATAGCGGGAGCTCCTACAATGAGCAGTTCTTC.

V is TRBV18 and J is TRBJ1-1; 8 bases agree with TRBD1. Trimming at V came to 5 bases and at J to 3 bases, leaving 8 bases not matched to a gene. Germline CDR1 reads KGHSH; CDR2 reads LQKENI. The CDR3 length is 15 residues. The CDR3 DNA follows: TGTGCCAGCTCATCCGACAGGGGCCTAGACACTGAAGCTTTCTTT. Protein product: CASSSDRGLDTEAFF.

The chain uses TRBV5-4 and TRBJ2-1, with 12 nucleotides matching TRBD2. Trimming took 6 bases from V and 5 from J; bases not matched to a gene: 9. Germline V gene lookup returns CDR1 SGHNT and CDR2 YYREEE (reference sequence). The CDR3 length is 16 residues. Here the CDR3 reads CASTLLAGGLNNEQFF. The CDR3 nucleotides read TGTGCCAGCACCCTGCTAGCGGGGGGGTTGAACAATGAGCAGTTCTTC.

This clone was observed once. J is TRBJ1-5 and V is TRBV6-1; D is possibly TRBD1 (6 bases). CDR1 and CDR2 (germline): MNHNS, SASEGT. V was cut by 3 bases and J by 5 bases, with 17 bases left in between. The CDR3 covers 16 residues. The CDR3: CASSEWAGTMDQPQHF. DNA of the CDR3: TGTGCCAGCAGTGAGTGGGCAGGGACAATGGATCAGCCCCAGCATTTT.

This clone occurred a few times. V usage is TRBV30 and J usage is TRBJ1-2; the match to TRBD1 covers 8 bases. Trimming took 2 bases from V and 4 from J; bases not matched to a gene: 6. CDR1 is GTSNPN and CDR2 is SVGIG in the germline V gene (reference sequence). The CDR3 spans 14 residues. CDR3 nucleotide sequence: TGTGCCTGGAGTAGAACAGGGGGTACCTATGGCTACACCTTC. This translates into CAWSRTGGTYGYTF.

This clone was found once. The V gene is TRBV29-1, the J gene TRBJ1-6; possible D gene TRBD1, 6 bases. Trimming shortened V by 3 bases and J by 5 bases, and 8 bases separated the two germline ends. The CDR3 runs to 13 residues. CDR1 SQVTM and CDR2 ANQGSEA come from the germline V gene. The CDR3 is CSVDGTHNSPLHF. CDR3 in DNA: TGCAGCGTTGACGGGACACATAATTCACCCCTCCACTTT.

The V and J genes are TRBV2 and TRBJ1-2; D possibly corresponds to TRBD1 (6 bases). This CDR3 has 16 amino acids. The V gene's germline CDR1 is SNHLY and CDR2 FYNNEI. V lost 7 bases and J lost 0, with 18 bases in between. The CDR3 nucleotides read TGTGCCAGCACCCCCCGGGGGGGCCTAGCTAACTATGGCTACACCTTC. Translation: CASTPRGGLANYGYTF.

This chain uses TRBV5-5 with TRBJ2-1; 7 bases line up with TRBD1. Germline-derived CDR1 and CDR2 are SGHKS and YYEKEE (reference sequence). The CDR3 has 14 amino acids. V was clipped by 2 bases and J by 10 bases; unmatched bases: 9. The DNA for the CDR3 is TGTGCCAGCAGCTTACAGGGGACGCTCGTCGAGCAGTTCTTC. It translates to CASSLQGTLVEQFF.

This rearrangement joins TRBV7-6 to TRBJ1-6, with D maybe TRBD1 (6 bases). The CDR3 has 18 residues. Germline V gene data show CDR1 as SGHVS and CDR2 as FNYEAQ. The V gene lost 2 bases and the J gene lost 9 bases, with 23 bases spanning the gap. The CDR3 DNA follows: TGTGCCAGCAGCTTAAGAATAGCAGGGGACGGTTTAAGTTCACCCCTCCACTTT. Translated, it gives CASSLRIAGDGLSSPLHF.

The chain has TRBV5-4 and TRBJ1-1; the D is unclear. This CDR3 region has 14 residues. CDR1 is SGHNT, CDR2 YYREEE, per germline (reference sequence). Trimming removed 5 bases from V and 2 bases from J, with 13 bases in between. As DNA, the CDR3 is TGTGCCAGCAGTTGGCGCGGGTCTAACACTGAAGCTTTCTTT. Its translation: CASSWRGSNTEAFF.

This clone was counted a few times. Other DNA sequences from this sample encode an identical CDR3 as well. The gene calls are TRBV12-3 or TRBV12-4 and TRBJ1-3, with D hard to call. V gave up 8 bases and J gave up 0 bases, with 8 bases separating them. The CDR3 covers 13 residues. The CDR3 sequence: CASRRVSGNTIYF. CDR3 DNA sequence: TGTGCCAGCCGTCGGGTCTCTGGAAACACCATATATTTT.

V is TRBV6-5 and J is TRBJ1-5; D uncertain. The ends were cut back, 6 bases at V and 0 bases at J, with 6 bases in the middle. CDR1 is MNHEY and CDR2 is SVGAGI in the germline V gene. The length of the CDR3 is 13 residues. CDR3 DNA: TGTGCCAGCAGCCTCAGTAGCAATCAGCCCCAGCATTTT. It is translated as CASSLSSNQPQHF.

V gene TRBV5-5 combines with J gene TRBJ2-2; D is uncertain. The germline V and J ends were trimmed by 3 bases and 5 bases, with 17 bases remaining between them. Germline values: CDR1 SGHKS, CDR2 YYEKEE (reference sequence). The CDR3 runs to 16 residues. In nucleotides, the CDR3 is TGTGCCAGCAGCTCCTCCTCCACGGTGTGGACCGGGGAGCTGTTTTTT. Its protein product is CASSSSSTVWTGELFF.

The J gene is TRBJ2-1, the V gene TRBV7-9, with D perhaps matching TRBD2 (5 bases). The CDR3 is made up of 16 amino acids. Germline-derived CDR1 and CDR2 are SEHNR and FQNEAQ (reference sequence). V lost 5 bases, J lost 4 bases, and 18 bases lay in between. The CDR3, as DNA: TGTGCCAGCAGCCCCCCCCCGGGAAGCAAATACAATGAGCAGTTCTTC. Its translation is CASSPPPGSKYNEQFF.

The CDR3 coding sequence is TGTGCCAGCTCCGGGACAGACCGCTACGAGCAGTACTTC. Its protein product is CASSGTDRYEQYF. This chain uses TRBV18 with TRBJ2-7, with 7 bases matching TRBD1. The CDR3 spans 13 residues. Germline V gives CDR1 KGHSH, CDR2 LQKENI. V lost 6 bases to trimming and J lost 3 bases; unmatched junction nucleotides: 5.